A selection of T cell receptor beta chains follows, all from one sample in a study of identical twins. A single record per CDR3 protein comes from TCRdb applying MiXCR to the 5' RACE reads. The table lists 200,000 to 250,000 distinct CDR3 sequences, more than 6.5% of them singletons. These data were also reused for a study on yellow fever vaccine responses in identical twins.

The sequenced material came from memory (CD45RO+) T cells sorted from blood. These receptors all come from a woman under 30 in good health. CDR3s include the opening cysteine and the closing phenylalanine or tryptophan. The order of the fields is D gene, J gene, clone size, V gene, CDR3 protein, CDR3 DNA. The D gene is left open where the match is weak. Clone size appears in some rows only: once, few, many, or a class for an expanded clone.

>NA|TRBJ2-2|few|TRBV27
CASSSRFELFF
TGTGCCAGCAGTTCCCGTTTCGAGCTGTTTTTT
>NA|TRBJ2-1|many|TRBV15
CATRALGGVDYNEQFF
TGTGCCACCAGGGCCTTGGGGGGAGTGGATTACAATGAGCAGTTCTTC
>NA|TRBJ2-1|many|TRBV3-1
CASSRDNGEQFF
TGTGCCAGCAGTCGGGACAACGGTGAGCAGTTCTTC
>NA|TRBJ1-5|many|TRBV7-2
CASSLEGLNNQPQHF
TGTGCCAGCAGCTTAGAGGGCTTAAACAATCAGCCCCAGCATTTT
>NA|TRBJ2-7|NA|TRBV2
CASSEAQGFQYEQYF
TGTGCCAGCAGTGAAGCACAGGGTTTCCAATACGAGCAGTACTTC
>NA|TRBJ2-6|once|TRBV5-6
CASRNRAGANVLTF
TGTGCCAGCAGGAACAGGGCTGGGGCCAACGTCCTGACTTTC
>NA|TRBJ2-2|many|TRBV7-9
CASSSSATGELFF
TGTGCCAGCAGCTCTAGCGCCACCGGGGAGCTGTTTTTT
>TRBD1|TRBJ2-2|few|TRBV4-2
CASSQGSGTGIAGELFF
TGTGCCAGCAGCCAAGGGTCGGGGACAGGGATCGCCGGGGAGCTGTTTTTT
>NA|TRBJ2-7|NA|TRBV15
CATSREGASSYEQYF
TGTGCCACCAGCAGAGAGGGGGCAAGCTCCTACGAGCAGTACTTC
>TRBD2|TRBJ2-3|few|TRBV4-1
CASSQDWAGGTSDTQYF
TGCGCCAGCAGCCAAGATTGGGCCGGGGGGACCTCAGATACGCAGTATTTT
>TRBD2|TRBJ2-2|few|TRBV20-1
CSASIAGETGELFF
TGCAGTGCTAGCATAGCGGGAGAGACCGGGGAGCTGTTTTTT
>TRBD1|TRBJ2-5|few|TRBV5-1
CASSLGDRLQETQYF
TGCGCCAGCAGCTTGGGGGACAGGCTTCAAGAGACCCAGTACTTC
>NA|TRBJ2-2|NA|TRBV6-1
CASRGRGRAGTGELFF
TGTGCCAGCAGGGGCCGTGGAAGGGCGGGGACCGGGGAGCTGTTTTTT
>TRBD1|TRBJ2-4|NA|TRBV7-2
CASSLAPSGGGNIQYF
TGTGCCAGCAGCTTAGCACCGTCAGGGGGCGGAAACATTCAGTACTTC
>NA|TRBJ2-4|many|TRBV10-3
CAISPGLGAVLAKNIQYF
TGTGCCATCAGCCCGGGACTGGGGGCGGTATTAGCCAAAAACATTCAGTACTTC
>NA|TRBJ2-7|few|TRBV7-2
CASSSPRAGAEQYF
TGTGCCAGCAGCTCTCCTAGGGCCGGAGCCGAGCAGTACTTC
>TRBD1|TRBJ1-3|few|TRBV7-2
CASGTGTSGNTIYF
TGTGCCAGCGGGACAGGGACATCTGGAAACACCATATATTTT
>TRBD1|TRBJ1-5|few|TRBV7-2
CASRKDGQVRNQPQHF
TGTGCCAGCAGGAAGGATGGACAGGTTCGCAATCAGCCCCAGCATTTT
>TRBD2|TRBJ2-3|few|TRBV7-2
CASSGLGGATDTQYF
TGTGCCAGCAGCGGACTCGGGGGGGCGACAGATACGCAGTATTTT
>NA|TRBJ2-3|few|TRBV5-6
CASSFVTRGDTQYF
TGTGCCAGCAGCTTTGTGACTAGGGGAGATACGCAGTATTTT
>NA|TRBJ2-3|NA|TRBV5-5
CASETIILDTQYF
TGTGCCAGCGAGACTATCATTTTGGATACGCAGTATTTT
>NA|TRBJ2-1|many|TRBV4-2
CASSQEPGTYNEQFF
TGTGCCAGCAGCCAAGAGCCTGGAACTTACAATGAGCAGTTCTTC
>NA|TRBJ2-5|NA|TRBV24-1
CATSKSQETQYF
TGTGCCACCAGTAAAAGTCAAGAGACCCAGTACTTC
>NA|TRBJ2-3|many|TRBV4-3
CASSQDLEIPDTQYF
TGCGCCAGCAGCCAAGATTTGGAGATCCCAGATACGCAGTATTTT
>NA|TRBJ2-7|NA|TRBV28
CASSLTVPWGYEQYF
TGTGCCAGCAGTTTGACCGTCCCTTGGGGATACGAGCAGTACTTC
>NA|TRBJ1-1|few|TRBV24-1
CLTSDGMNTEAFF
TGTCTCACCAGTGATGGAATGAACACTGAAGCTTTCTTT
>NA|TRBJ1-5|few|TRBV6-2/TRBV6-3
CASSYAGSGNQPQHF
TGTGCCAGCAGTTACGCGGGGTCGGGCAATCAGCCCCAGCATTTT
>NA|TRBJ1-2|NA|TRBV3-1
CASSQAGASGRRLYGYTF
TGTGCCAGCAGCCAAGCGGGAGCGTCGGGGCGAAGACTCTATGGCTACACCTTC